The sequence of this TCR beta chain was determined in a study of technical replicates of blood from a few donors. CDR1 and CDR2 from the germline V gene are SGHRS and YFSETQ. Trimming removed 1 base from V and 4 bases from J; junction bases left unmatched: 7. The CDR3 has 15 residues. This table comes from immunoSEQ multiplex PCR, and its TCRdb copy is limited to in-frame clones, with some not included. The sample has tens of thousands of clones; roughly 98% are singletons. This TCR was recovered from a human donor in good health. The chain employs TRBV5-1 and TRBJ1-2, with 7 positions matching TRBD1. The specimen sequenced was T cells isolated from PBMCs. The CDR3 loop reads CASSLNPDRIYGYTF. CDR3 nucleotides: TGCGCCAGCAGCTTGAACCCGGACAGGATCTATGGCTACACCTTC. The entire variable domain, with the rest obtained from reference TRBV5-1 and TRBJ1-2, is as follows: KAGVTQTPRYLIKTRGQQVTLSCSPISGHRSVSWYQQTPGQGLQFLFEYFSETQRNKGNFPGRFSGRQFSNSRSEMNVSTLELGDSALYLCASSLNPDRIYGYTFGSGTRLTVV.